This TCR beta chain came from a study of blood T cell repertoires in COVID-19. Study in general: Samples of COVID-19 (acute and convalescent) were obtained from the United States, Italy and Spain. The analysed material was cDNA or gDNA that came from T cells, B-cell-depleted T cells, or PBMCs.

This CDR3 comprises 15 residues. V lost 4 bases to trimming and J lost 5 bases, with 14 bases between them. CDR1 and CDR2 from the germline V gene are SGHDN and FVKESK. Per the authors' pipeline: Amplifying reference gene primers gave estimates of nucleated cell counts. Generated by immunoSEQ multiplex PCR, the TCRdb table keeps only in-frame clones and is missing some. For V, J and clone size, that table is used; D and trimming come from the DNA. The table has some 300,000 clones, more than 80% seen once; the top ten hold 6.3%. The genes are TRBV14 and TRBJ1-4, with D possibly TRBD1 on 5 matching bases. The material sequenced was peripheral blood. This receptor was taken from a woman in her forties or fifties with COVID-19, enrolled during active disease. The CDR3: CASSRMEKGNEKLFF. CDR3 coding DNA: TGTGCCAGCAGCCGAATGGAAAAGGGGAATGAAAAACTGTTTTTT.